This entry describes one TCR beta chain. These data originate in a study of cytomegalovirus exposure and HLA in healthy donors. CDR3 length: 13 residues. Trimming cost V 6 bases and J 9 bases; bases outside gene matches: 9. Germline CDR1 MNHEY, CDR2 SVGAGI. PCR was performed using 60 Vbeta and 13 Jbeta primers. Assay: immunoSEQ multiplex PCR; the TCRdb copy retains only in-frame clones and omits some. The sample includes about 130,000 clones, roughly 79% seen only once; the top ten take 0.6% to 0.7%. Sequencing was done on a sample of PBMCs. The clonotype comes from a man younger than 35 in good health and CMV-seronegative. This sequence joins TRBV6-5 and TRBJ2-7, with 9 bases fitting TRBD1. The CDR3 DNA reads TGTGCCAGCAGCAGGACAGGGGCAGTAGGGCAGTACTTC. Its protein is CASSRTGAVGQYF.